This T cell receptor beta chain was identified in a study of human T cells and chemical hapten exposure. Whole-study context: Affected patients, primarily female, had alopecia areata, totalis or universalis. Regarding the study as a whole: TCRs at a frequency above 1 in 1000 stayed unchanged with DPC sensitization.

The time point was: pre-sensitization, week 0. As for treatment: therapeutic diphenylcyclopropenone sensitization with weekly scalp DPC. It was unfractionated whole blood from which total RNA was extracted. Every patch test was put on after a blood sample was taken. TCRdb fed the RACE reads into MiXCR, producing one record per CDR3 protein. In the table there are about 52,000 distinct CDR3 sequences, approximately 9.6% of which are singletons. The CDR3 totals 13 residues. The V gene's germline CDR1 is SQVTM and CDR2 ANQGSEA. Trimming removed 6 bases from V and 5 bases from J, with 17 bases in between. This clonotype was observed many times. Antigen: not known.

This sample comprised whole blood, obtained in connection with sensitization to the hapten diphenylcyclopropenone (DPC). This receptor was obtained from a woman aged 25 to 45 with alopecia areata. Some clones in this sample may be carry-over from other donors' samples. This chain connects TRBV29-1 to TRBJ2-7; no clear D gene. The CDR3 is CSVYQALTDEQYF. DNA of the CDR3: TGCAGCGTGTACCAGGCCCTCACAGACGAGCAGTACTTC.